This TCR beta chain was documented in a study of shared clonotypes between healthy human individuals (dated by TCRdb to 2019 to 2021). Study-wide context: Three men and two women, aged 18 to 49 years, made up the cohort. Per donor, leukapheresis produced somewhere between about 0.9 and 9.5 billion PBMCs. To increase sequencing depth and limit assay-specific biases, different laboratories used diverse techniques to prepare libraries and sequence TCR repertoires. For each donor, three plates each were used for CD4 naive and CD4 memory, two plates were used for CD8 naive, and one plate was used for CD8 memory. To estimate repertoire size and how much clonotypes are shared between individuals, the study performed deep sequencing of blood TCR repertoires from five healthy adults. Overall study outcomes, separate from this receptor: Incomplete sequencing was indicated by rarefaction of sorted-subset datasets, despite the large sequencing depth. Across a few donors, 5% to 6% of naive CD4, approximately 3.6% of naive CD8, about 2% of memory CD4, and around 0.4% of memory CD8 clonotypes were shared. Naive subsets generally had larger estimated clonotype richness than memory subsets did. Pairwise subsampling indicated that sequencing depth was expected to affect the degree of clonotype sharing among donors. Because the study included a small number of donors, the genetic and exposure-history diversity represented was limited. Sampling was restricted to blood, and TCR repertoires in tissues likely differ from the TCR repertoires found in blood. Compared with non-shared clonotypes, the clonotypes found in all four sorted-subset donors had higher generation probabilities.

Per the germline V gene, KGHSH is the CDR1 and LQKENI is the CDR2. The CDR3, from cysteine to phenylalanine, totals 16 residues. The kept DNA is CDR3 alone, 48 bases in frame from the first base. Relative to germline, V is 2 bases shorter and J is 8 bases shorter, with 18 bases between their ends. Concerning this clone itself: What this receptor recognizes is not known. No per-base quality is available; no much larger clone lies one base away.

Donors were healthy HIV-negative adults with no recently reported acute infections or vaccinations. Only Caucasian adults living in Nashville, Tennessee, USA were represented among the donors. CD4+ T cells were enriched by magnetic negative selection; naive cells were then positively selected on CD45RA, and the negative fraction formed the memory subset. After blood collection by leukapheresis, PBMCs were isolated using Ficoll-Histopaque density gradient centrifugation and then cryopreserved in the vapor phase of liquid nitrogen. Purity and quantity of every magnetically sorted T cell population were checked by analytical flow cytometry. Each sorted fraction had its genomic DNA isolated and then quantified by UV absorbance on a Nanodrop 2000c. Using the deep immunoSEQ assay, TCR CDR3 regions were amplified from genomic DNA by multiplex PCR. Genomic DNA extracted from each cell subset was distributed evenly over all wells of several immunoSEQ 96-well plates, and each plate served as one replicate. For sorted subsets, roughly 200 ng of genomic DNA, equivalent to tens of thousands of T cell genomes, went into each replicate PCR. Purified libraries were quantified with a Qubit 3.0 fluorometer, sized on a Bioanalyzer 2100, and re-quantified with the KAPA Library Quantification kit. A separate single-read 150-cycle Illumina NextSeq 550 flow cell was used to sequence each immunoSEQ 96-well plate. In the authors' own workflow: Because the immunoSEQ output held only junctional sequences and lacked quality scores, the filtering could not match the filtering applied to full-length reads. To assign V/J genes and CDR3, sequences were annotated against IMGT germline references using PyIR, a Python wrapper for IgBLAST v1.9. Any read was removed if the V/J assignment was weak (E-value above 1e-6), the CDR3 was missing, or the read contained stop codons, out-of-frame junctions, or ambiguous translated residues. V3J clonotypes were defined by identical inferred V gene, J gene, and CDR3 amino acid sequence. Percentage overlap between repertoires was computed as shared unique clonotypes divided by the size of the smaller repertoire. Repertoire richness was assessed with RTK rarefaction, the Chao1 estimator, and Recon v2.1 estimates of unobserved clonotypes. For all TCRbeta clonotypes obtained by the gDNA method from a handful of donors, generation probabilities were computed with OLGA. In its TCRdb copy, this immuneACCESS table keeps in-frame sequences only and misses some clones. Where compared with another copy, unresolved V genes explain less than half of these, and the others have no known cause. V, J and clone size were drawn from that table, and D and trimming were deduced from the DNA. This sample holds about 1 million clones; roughly 75% were observed only once. The leading ten clones occupy nearly 1.5% of the sample.

Sequencing was done on a sample of memory CD4+ T cells sorted from blood. In the paper's terms, the cell subset or site label means: CD45RA-negative fraction. The receptor chain draws on TRBV18 and TRBJ1-4, and TRBD1 may be the D gene, going by 5 matching bases. This TCR came from a young man in good health. CDR3 region: CASSPSPGLGPEKLFF. The DNA sequence reads TGTGCCAGCTCACCATCCCCGGGACTAGGGCCCGAAAAACTGTTTTTT. The full variable domain, completed from the reference TRBV18 and TRBJ1-4 proteins outside the CDR3, reads NAGVMQNPRHLVRRRGQEARLRCSPMKGHSHVYWYRQLPEEGLKFMVYLQKENIIDESGMPKERFSAEFPKEGPSILRIQQVVRGDSAAYFCASSPSPGLGPEKLFFGSGTQLSVL.